A selection of T cell receptor beta chains follows, all from one sample in a study of T cell responses to AZD1222 COVID-19 vaccine. TCRdb's copy holds only in-frame clones and misses some; the assay was immunoSEQ multiplex PCR. Of around 140,000 clones detected, under 95% appear once; the ten largest clones hold 1.1%. The sequenced sample was peripheral blood, obtained 28 days after the second AZD1222 dose. The source of these receptors is an adult who received the AZD1222 COVID-19 vaccine. Each CDR3 is given with its conserved first and last residue. The D gene is left open where the match is weak. Size is omitted from some rows. Given values are once, few, many or a class for expanded clones.

clone_size,cdr3_length,d_call,j_call,v_call,cdr3_nt,cdr3_aa
-,13,-,TRBJ1-6,TRBV7-9,TGTGCCAGCAGACAGAATGACGATTCACCCCTCCACTTT,CASRQNDDSPLHF
-,16,TRBD1,TRBJ2-2,TRBV7-3,TGTGCCAGCAGCTTACAGGGGGCGTCTGACACCGGGGAGCTGTTTTTT,CASSLQGASDTGELFF
-,14,-,TRBJ2-7,TRBV5-1,TGCGCCAGCAGCCGGGACCCGGGGGCCTACGAGCAGTACTTC,CASSRDPGAYEQYF
-,13,-,TRBJ1-1,TRBV6-5,TGTGCCAGCAGTTACTCCAGGGACACTGAAGCTTTCTTT,CASSYSRDTEAFF
-,14,-,TRBJ1-2,TRBV5-8,TGTGCCAGCAGCTTGGCCATGGACAGCTATGGCTACACCTTC,CASSLAMDSYGYTF
-,12,-,TRBJ1-2,TRBV6-4,TGTGCCAGCAGTGACTCGAAGGTGGGCTACACCTTC,CASSDSKVGYTF
-,16,-,TRBJ2-5,TRBV11-3,TGTGCCAGCAGCACCCGGGACCTCCGCTTGGAGGAGACCCAGTACTTC,CASSTRDLRLEETQYF
-,15,-,TRBJ2-1,TRBV6-6,TGTGCCAGCACCAATAGAGGGTCGGGAGTGGATGAGCAGTTCTTC,CASTNRGSGVDEQFF
-,15,TRBD2,TRBJ2-7,TRBV9,TGTGCCAGCAGCGAATGGACTAGCGGAAGAGACGAGCAGTACTTC,CASSEWTSGRDEQYF
-,15,TRBD1,TRBJ1-5,TRBV25-1,TGTGCCAGCAGTCCCTTGGGACAGTCTAATCAGCCCCAGCATTTT,CASSPLGQSNQPQHF
-,19,-,TRBJ1-1,TRBV7-8,TGTGCCAGCAGATCTGACCCGGGACGACCATTCCACTTGAACACTGAAGCTTTCTTT,CASRSDPGRPFHLNTEAFF
-,14,-,TRBJ1-4,TRBV28,TGTGCCAGCAGTTTATGGACCCCGTATGAAAAACTGTTTTTT,CASSLWTPYEKLFF
-,14,-,TRBJ1-6,TRBV7-8,TGTGCCAGCAGCTTAAAGGGGTATAATTCACCCCTCCACTTT,CASSLKGYNSPLHF
-,15,TRBD1,TRBJ1-3,TRBV9,TGTGCCAGCAGCGTAGGTGGGACAGGGCGCGACACCATATATTTT,CASSVGGTGRDTIYF
-,14,-,TRBJ1-2,TRBV2,TGTGCCAGCTTACATGGGGGTTTGGACTATGGCTACACCTTC,CASLHGGLDYGYTF
-,14,-,TRBJ1-6,TRBV4-1,TGCGCCAGCAGCCAAGATCTTGTATTTTCACCCCTCCACTTT,CASSQDLVFSPLHF
-,14,-,TRBJ2-1,TRBV5-1,TGCGCCAGCAGCGCCGCAGGGAGCTACAATGAGCAGTTCTTC,CASSAAGSYNEQFF
-,17,TRBD1,TRBJ2-2,TRBV5-1,TGCGCCAGCAGCCCTTGGGGACAGGGATCGGGCACCGGGGAGCTGTTTTTT,CASSPWGQGSGTGELFF
-,12,-,TRBJ2-7,TRBV2,TGTGCCAGCAAGTCGGAATACTACGAGCAGTACTTC,CASKSEYYEQYF
once,14,-,TRBJ2-1,TRBV18,TGTGCCAGCTCACCGTCGGACGGGTACAATGAGCAGTTCTTC,CASSPSDGYNEQFF
-,15,TRBD2,TRBJ2-7,TRBV5-1,TGCGCCAGCAGCTTGGTCGGCGGGAGTGGCTACGAGCAGTACTTC,CASSLVGGSGYEQYF
-,10,-,TRBJ2-3,TRBV20-1,TGCAGTGCTGGGACAGATACGCAGTATTTT,CSAGTDTQYF
once,15,-,TRBJ2-1,TRBV5-1,TGCGCCAGCAGCTCGGGACTCCTCTCAAGCGATGAGCAGTTCTTC,CASSSGLLSSDEQFF
-,13,-,TRBJ1-2,TRBV30,TGTGCCTGGAGTAGACTGCGGGGGTCGAGCTACACCTTC,CAWSRLRGSSYTF
-,13,-,TRBJ1-2,TRBV7-8,TGTGCCAGCAGCTCAGGAGCGAACTATGGCTACACCTTC,CASSSGANYGYTF
-,11,-,TRBJ2-5,TRBV5-6,TGTGCCAGCAGCTTGAAGGAGACCCAGTACTTC,CASSLKETQYF
once,10,-,TRBJ1-3,TRBV6-5,TGTGCCAGCATAGAGAACACCATATATTTT,CASIENTIYF
-,15,TRBD1,TRBJ1-1,TRBV7-9,TGTGCCAGCACCGGTCACAGGGGAGGGGACACTGAAGCTTTCTTT,CASTGHRGGDTEAFF
-,12,-,TRBJ1-2,TRBV6-5,TGTGCCACTACTATCGGGGTCTATGGCTACACCTTC,CATTIGVYGYTF